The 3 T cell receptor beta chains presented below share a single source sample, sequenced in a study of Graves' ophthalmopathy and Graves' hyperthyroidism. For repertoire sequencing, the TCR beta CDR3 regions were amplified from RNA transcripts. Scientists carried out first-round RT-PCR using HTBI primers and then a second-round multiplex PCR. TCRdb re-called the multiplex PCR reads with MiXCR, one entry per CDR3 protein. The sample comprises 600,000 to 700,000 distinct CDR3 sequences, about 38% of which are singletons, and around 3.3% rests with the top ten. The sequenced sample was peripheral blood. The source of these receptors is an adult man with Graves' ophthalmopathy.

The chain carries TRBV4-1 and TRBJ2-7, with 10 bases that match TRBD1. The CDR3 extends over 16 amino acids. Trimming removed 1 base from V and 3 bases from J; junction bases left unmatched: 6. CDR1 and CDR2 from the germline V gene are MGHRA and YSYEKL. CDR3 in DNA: TGCGCCAGCAGCCAAGGGCAGACAGGGGGCATCTACGAGCAGTACTTC. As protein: CASSQGQTGGIYEQYF.

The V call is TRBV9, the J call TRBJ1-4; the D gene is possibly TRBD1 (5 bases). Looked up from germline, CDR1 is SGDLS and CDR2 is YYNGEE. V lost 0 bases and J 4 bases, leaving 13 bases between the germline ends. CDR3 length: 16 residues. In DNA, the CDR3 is TGTGCCAGCAGCGTAGAACGGGGCGGATTTAATGAAAAACTGTTTTTT. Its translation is CASSVERGGFNEKLFF. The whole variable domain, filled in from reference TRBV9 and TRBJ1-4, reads DSGVTQTPKHLITATGQRVTLRCSPRSGDLSVYWYQQSLDQGLQFLIQYYNGEERAKGNILERFSAQQFPDLHSELNLSSLELGDSALYFCASSVERGGFNEKLFFGSGTQLSVL.

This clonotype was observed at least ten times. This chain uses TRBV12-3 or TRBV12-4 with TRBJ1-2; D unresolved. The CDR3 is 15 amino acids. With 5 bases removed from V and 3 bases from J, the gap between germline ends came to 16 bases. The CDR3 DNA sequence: TGTGCCAGCAGTCCCGGTATGAAAGGCTACTATGGCTACACCTTC. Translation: CASSPGMKGYYGYTF.